This T cell receptor (beta chain) derives from a study of T cells in localized non-small cell lung cancer. Clones were read by immunoSEQ multiplex PCR, and TCRdb kept only the in-frame ones, dropping some. The data show approximately 70,000 clones, with roughly four fifths seen just once and less than 5.5% held by the top ten. Study-level findings and limits: It was uninvolved adjacent lung that showed the highest T cell clonality, exceeding tumor. Adjacent lung was found to contain a median around 56 of the top 100 tumor clones. Multi-region tumor sequencing was not done, so intratumor heterogeneity could not be excluded.

A remark on this clone: The antigen is unknown.

Germline V gives CDR1 SGHAT, CDR2 FQNNGV. Germline trimming cut 5 bases from V and 3 bases from J; bases unmatched to any gene: 17. This CDR3 contains 19 residues. The chain carries TRBV11-2 and TRBJ2-4, with 9 bases lining up with TRBD2. The TCR originated in a man aged 40-75 years with stage II lung adenocarcinoma. Sequencing was performed on PBMCs, taken before any cancer treatment. CDR3 nucleotides: TGTGCCAGCAGCCCATTCGGACTAGCGCGGGTTCCGGACAAAAACATTCAGTACTTC. Its protein is CASSPFGLARVPDKNIQYF.